The 8 T cell receptor beta chains below were found in one sample sequenced in a study of T cells after yellow fever vaccination (dated by TCRdb to between 2018 and 2021). The treatment or condition label on this specimen signifies: live attenuated yellow fever vaccine strain. Library preparation used 5' RACE. Sequenced on an Illumina HiSeq 2500. TCRdb took the public reads, trimmed them with fastp at Q25, ran MiXCR for clone calling and kept in-frame beta chains. Rows are unified per CDR3 protein, each entry keeping the most common DNA and genes. A total of fewer than 450,000 distinct CDR3 sequences appear in this sample, more than 9% of them only once. Together, the top ten hold roughly 18% of the sample. The material was PBMCs, obtained on the day of the first yellow fever vaccination. The receptors were gathered from a man in his late teens or twenties who received the YFV17D yellow fever vaccine.

This clonotype appeared a few times. The rearrangement joins TRBV7-2 to TRBJ1-1, with D possibly matching TRBD1 (6 bases). CDR3 length: 16 amino acids. CDR1 and CDR2 from the germline V gene are SGHTA and FQGNSA. Trimming took 5 bases from V and 1 from J, leaving 17 bases between them. The CDR3 DNA reads as TGTGCCAGCAGCCCCTTAAGGACAGCGAAGAACACTGAAGCTTTCTTT. This codes for CASSPLRTAKNTEAFF.

This clonotype was found a few times. J is TRBJ1-1 and V is TRBV18, with 8 nucleotides matching TRBD1. CDR3 length: 15 amino acids. Looked up from germline, CDR1 is KGHSH and CDR2 is LQKENI. The ends lost 4 bases at V and 0 bases at J; junction bases unmatched: 4. DNA of the CDR3: TGTGCCAGCTCACGGCAGGGGGCCATGAACACTGAAGCTTTCTTT. It codes for CASSRQGAMNTEAFF.

This clonotype was counted a few times. The J gene is TRBJ2-3, the V gene TRBV29-1, with 8 bases aligning to TRBD1. CDR1 SQVTM and CDR2 ANQGSEA come from the germline V gene. V gave up 4 bases and J gave up 5 bases; unmatched junction bases: 8. The CDR3 covers 14 residues. The CDR3 DNA reads as TGCAGCGTTGGTAGTGGACAGGGAGTAGATACGCAGTATTTT. Protein: CSVGSGQGVDTQYF.

This chain connects TRBV9 to TRBJ2-3, with D possibly matching TRBD2 (7 bases). The CDR3 loop spans 16 amino acids. CDR1 is SGDLS, CDR2 YYNGEE, per germline. Trimming left V 2 bases short and J 6 bases short, with 19 bases between. DNA for the CDR3: TGTGCCAGCAGCGTTCCCAGTCGGGGGGCAGCTGATACGCAGTATTTT. Amino acids: CASSVPSRGAADTQYF.

The chain joins TRBV29-1 to TRBJ1-2, with TRBD1 matching 8 bases. Germline values: CDR1 SQVTM, CDR2 ANQGSEA. This CDR3 spans 16 amino acids. V lost 7 bases and J lost 4; bases outside the gene matches: 17. CDR3 loop: CSAWGGQEGPGYGYTF. CDR3 bases: TGCAGCGCCTGGGGGGGACAGGAGGGCCCCGGCTATGGCTACACCTTC.

CDR3 in amino acids: CATSDFLQGARETQYF. CDR3 sequence (DNA): TGTGCCACCAGTGATTTTCTACAGGGGGCGCGTGAGACCCAGTACTTC. J is TRBJ2-5 and V is TRBV24-1, with TRBD1 identical over 9 bases. The V and J ends lost 1 base and 5 bases, in that order; junction bases with no gene match: 7. The CDR3 is 16 residues long. Germline lookup yields CDR1 KGHDR and CDR2 SFDVKD.

This rearrangement joins TRBV27 to TRBJ2-5; no clear D. The CDR3 covers 13 residues. In germline, CDR1 is MNHEY, CDR2 SMNVEV (reference sequence). V dropped 5 bases and J dropped 1 base, with 8 bases sitting between them. CDR3 protein: CASSAVLQETQYF. For the CDR3, the DNA is TGTGCCAGCAGTGCAGTACTCCAAGAGACCCAGTACTTC.

This clonotype came up a few times. The rearrangement joins TRBV4-3 to TRBJ2-3; no definite D call. This CDR3 has 14 amino acids. V lost 0 bases and J 5 bases, leaving 9 bases between the germline ends. CDR1 and CDR2 from the germline V gene are LGHNA and YSLEER. The CDR3 DNA reads TGCGCCAGCAGCCAAGATGTTCTTGTAGATACGCAGTATTTT. This gives the protein CASSQDVLVDTQYF.